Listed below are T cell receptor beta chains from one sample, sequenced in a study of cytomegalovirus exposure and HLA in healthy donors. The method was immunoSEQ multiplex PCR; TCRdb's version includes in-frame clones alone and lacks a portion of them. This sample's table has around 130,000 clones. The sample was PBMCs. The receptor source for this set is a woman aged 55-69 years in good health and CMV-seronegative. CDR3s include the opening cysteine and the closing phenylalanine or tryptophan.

CDR3: CASSLGTGGTSRHYGYTF
V: TRBV7-8
J: TRBJ1-2

CDR3: CASSLSSANTGELFF
V: TRBV7-9
J: TRBJ2-2

CDR3: CASRGQGESTDTQYF
V: TRBV5-1
J: TRBJ2-3

CDR3: CASSAGRTNSPLHF
V: TRBV5-4
J: TRBJ1-6

CDR3: CASSLQAGASTDTQYF
V: TRBV5-4
J: TRBJ2-3

CDR3: CASSPDRGADGYTF
V: TRBV6-1
J: TRBJ1-2

CDR3: CASGYRGDTEAFF
V: TRBV27
J: TRBJ1-1

CDR3: CASSEVTATNEKLFF
V: TRBV6-1
J: TRBJ1-4

CDR3: CASRTGRETQYF
V: TRBV19
J: TRBJ2-5

CDR3: CASSSGGANQPQHF
V: TRBV6-5
J: TRBJ1-5

CDR3: CASSEPNNEQFF
V: TRBV2
J: TRBJ2-1

CDR3: CASSIDGTGDTDTQYF
V: TRBV19
J: TRBJ2-3

CDR3: CASSRGGSNTGELFF
V: TRBV7-3
J: TRBJ2-2

CDR3: CASSESGQTGELFF
V: TRBV2
J: TRBJ2-2

CDR3: CASSPTDSMNTEAFF
V: TRBV18
J: TRBJ1-1

CDR3: CASSTKPGFYGYTF
V: TRBV18
J: TRBJ1-2

CDR3: CASSPTGNYNSPLHF
V: TRBV27
J: TRBJ1-6